This T cell receptor beta chain was observed in a study of human T cells and chemical hapten exposure. Whole-study findings and limits: Expanded TCRs made up significantly more big CDR3 similarity clusters than controls did.

The time point denotes: patch test 1, 2 weeks after DPC sensitization. The treatment denotes: therapeutic diphenylcyclopropenone sensitization with weekly scalp DPC. The drawing of blood occurred before each patch test was applied. This clonotype was counted between two and nine times. Its antigen is undetermined. Between the trimmed V and J ends, which lost 0 bases and 3 bases, there was a span of 11 bases. The CDR3 consists of 15 residues. Germline CDR1 and CDR2: LNHNV and YYDKDF (reference sequence). TCRdb reanalysed the RACE reads using MiXCR and keeps one entry per CDR3 protein. The profile shows some 340,000 distinct CDR3 sequences, around 7% of them singletons.

The V and J genes are TRBV15 and TRBJ2-5, with D possibly being TRBD2 (6 bases). The specimen comprised whole blood, sampled in connection with sensitization to the hapten diphenylcyclopropenone (DPC). This sequence was found in a woman aged 18-35 years with alopecia areata. Some clones in this sample may be carry-over from other donors' samples. The CDR3 spells CATSRDLGGKETQYF. CDR3 sequence (DNA): TGTGCCACCAGCAGAGATCTGGGCGGGAAAGAGACCCAGTACTTC. The full variable domain, with the rest looked up from reference TRBV15 and TRBJ2-5, is DAMVIQNPRYQVTQFGKPVTLSCSQTLNHNVMYWYQQKSSQAPKLLFHYYDKDFNNEADTPDNFQSRRPNTSFCFLDIRSPGLGDTAMYLCATSRDLGGKETQYFGPGTRLLVL.